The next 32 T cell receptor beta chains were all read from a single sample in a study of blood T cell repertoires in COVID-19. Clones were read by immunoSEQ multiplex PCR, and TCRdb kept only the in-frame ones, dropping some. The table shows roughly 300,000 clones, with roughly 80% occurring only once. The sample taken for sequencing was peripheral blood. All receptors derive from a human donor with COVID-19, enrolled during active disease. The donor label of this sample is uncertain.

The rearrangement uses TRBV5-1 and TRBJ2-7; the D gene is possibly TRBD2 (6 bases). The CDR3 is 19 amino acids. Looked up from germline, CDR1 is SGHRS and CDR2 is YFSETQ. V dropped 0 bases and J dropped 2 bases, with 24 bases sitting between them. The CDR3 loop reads CASSLGGGVRQGGPYEQYF. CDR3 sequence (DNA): TGCGCCAGCAGCTTGGGAGGTGGGGTCCGGCAGGGAGGCCCCTACGAGCAGTACTTC.

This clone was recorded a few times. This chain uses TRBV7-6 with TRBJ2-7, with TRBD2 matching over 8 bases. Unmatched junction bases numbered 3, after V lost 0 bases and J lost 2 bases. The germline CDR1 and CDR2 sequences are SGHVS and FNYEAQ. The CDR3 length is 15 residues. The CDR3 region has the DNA TGTGCCAGCAGCTTAGCTAGCGGGGCGACCTACGAGCAGTACTTC. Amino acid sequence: CASSLASGATYEQYF. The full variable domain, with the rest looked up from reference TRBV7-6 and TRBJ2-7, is GAGVSQSPRYKVTKRGQDVALRCDPISGHVSLYWYRQALGQGPEFLTYFNYEAQQDKSGLPNDRFSAERPEGSISTLTIQRTEQRDSAMYRCASSLASGATYEQYFGPGTRLTVT.

The CDR3 here is CATTPTSGSGYNEQFF. CDR3 nucleotide sequence: TGTGCCACAACACCAACTAGCGGGAGTGGCTACAATGAGCAGTTCTTC. The V call is TRBV19, the J call TRBJ2-1, with 11 bases fitting TRBD2. In germline, CDR1 is LNHDA, CDR2 SQIVND (reference sequence). The ends lost 10 bases at V and 3 bases at J; junction bases unmatched: 11. The CDR3 totals 16 residues.

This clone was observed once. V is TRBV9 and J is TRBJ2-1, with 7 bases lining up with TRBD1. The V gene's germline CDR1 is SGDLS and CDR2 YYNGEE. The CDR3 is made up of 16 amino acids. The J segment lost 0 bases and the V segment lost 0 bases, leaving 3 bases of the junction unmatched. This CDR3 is CASSVVAGGSYNEQFF. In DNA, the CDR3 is TGTGCCAGCAGCGTAGTGGCAGGGGGCTCCTACAATGAGCAGTTCTTC.

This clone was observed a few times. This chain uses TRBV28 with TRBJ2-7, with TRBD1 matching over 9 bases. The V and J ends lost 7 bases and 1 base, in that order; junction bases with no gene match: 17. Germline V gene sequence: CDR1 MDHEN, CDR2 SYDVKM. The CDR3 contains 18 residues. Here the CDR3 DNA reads TGTGCCAGCAATACAGGGGGCGCATTCGGGGTTGGGTCCTACGAGCAGTACTTC. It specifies CASNTGGAFGVGSYEQYF.

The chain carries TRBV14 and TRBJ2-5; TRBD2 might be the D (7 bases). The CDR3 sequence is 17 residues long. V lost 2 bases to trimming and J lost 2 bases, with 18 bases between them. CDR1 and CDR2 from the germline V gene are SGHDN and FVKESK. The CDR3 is CASSQPGTMTGQETQYF. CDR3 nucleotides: TGTGCCAGCAGCCAACCCGGGACTATGACAGGACAAGAGACCCAGTACTTC.

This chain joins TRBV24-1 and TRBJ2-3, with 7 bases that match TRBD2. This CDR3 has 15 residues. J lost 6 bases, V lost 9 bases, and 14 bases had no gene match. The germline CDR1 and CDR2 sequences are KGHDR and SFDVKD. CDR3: CATSGSGRAGDTQYF. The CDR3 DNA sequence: TGTGCCACCTCCGGGTCGGGGAGGGCCGGGGATACGCAGTATTTT.

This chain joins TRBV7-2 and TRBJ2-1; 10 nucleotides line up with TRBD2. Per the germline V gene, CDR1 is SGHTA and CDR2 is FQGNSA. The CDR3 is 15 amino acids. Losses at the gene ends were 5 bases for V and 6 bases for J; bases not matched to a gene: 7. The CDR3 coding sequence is TGTGCCAGCAGCCCCGGGACTAGCGACCTCAATGAGCAGTTCTTC. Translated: CASSPGTSDLNEQFF.

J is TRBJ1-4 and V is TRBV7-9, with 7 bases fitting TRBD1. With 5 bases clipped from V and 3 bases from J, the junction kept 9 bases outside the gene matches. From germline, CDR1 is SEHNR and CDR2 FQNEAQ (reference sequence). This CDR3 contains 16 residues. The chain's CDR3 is CASSRLTGSSNEKLFF. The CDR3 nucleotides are TGTGCCAGCAGCCGTTTGACAGGGTCCTCTAATGAAAAACTGTTTTTT.

The DNA for the CDR3 is TGTGCCAGCAGCTTGTTGGCATCCGCTGGAAACACCATATATTTT. Encoded protein: CASSLLASAGNTIYF. The chain employs TRBV5-6 and TRBJ1-3; no reliable D call. The V end lost 1 base, the J end lost 2 bases, and 10 bases lay between the germline ends. Germline CDR1 reads SGHDT; CDR2 reads YYEEEE. The length of the CDR3 is 15 residues.

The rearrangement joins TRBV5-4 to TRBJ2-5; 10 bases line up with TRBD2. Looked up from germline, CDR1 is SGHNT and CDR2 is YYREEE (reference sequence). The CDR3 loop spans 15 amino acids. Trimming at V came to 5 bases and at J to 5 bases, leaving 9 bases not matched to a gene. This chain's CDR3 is CASSPAGGPGETQYF. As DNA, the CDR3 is TGTGCCAGCAGTCCAGCGGGAGGGCCGGGGGAGACCCAGTACTTC.

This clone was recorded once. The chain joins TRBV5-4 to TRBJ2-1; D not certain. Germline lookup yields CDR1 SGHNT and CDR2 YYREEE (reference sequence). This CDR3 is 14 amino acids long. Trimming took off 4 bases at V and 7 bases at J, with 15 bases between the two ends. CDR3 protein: CASSTSIDGNEQFF. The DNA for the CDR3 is TGTGCCAGCAGCACGAGTATAGACGGGAATGAGCAGTTCTTC.

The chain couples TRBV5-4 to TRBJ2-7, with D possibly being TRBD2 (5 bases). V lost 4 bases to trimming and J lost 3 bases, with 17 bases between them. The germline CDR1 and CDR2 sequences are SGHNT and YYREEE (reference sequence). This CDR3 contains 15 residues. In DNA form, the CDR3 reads TGTGCCAGCAGCCCTACCCTTTCGGGGTTCTACGAGCAGTACTTC. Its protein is CASSPTLSGFYEQYF.

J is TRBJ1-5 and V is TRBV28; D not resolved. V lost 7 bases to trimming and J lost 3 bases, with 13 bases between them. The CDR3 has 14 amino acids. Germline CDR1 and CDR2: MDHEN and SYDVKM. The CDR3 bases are TGTGCCAGCAAGAATGCAGGAAACAATCAGCCCCAGCATTTT. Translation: CASKNAGNNQPQHF.

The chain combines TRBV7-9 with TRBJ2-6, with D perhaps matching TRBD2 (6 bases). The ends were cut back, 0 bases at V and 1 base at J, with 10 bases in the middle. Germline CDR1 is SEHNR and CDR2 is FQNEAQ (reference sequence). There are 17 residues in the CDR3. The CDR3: CASSLARDSSGANVLTF. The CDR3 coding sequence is TGTGCCAGCAGCTTAGCGCGGGATTCGTCTGGGGCCAACGTCCTGACTTTC.

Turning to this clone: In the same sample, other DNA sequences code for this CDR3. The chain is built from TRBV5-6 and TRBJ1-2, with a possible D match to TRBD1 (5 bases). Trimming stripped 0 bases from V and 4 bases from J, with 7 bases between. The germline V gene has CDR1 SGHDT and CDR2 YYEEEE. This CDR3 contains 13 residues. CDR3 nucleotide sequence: TGTGCCAGCAGCTTGGCGGGGGGCTATGGCTACACCTTC. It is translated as CASSLAGGYGYTF.

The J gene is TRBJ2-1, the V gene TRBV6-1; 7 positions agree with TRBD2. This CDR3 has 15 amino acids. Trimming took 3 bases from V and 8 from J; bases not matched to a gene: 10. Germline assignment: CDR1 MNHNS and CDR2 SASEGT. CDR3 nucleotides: TGTGCCAGCAGTGATCCGGGCGGGAGTAGGCATGAGCAGTTCTTC. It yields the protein CASSDPGGSRHEQFF.

The chain's CDR3 is CASSYSQLVSEQYF. In DNA, the CDR3 is TGTGCCAGCAGTTACTCCCAACTAGTTTCCGAGCAGTACTTC. The chain employs TRBV6-6 and TRBJ2-7; tentative D call: TRBD2 (5 bases). V was clipped by 0 bases and J by 6 bases, with 12 bases between them. This CDR3 has 14 residues. The germline CDR1 and CDR2 sequences are MNHNY and SVGAGI (reference sequence).

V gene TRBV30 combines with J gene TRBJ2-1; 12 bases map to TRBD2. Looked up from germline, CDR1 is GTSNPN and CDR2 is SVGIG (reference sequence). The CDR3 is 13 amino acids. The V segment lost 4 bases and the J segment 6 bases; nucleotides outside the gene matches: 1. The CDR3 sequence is CAWKTSGSNEQFF. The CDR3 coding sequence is TGTGCCTGGAAGACTAGCGGGAGCAATGAGCAGTTCTTC.

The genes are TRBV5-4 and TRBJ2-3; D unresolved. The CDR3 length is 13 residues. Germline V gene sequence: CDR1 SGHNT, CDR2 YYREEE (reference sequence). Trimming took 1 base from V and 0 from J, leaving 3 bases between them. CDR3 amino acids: CASSLSSTDTQYF. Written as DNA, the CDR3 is TGTGCCAGCAGCTTGTCTAGCACAGATACGCAGTATTTT.

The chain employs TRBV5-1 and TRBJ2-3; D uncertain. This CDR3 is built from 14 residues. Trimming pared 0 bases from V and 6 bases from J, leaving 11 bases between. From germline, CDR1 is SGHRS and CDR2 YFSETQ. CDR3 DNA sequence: TGCGCCAGCAGCTTGGGACAAGCTGCGGATACGCAGTATTTT. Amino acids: CASSLGQAADTQYF.

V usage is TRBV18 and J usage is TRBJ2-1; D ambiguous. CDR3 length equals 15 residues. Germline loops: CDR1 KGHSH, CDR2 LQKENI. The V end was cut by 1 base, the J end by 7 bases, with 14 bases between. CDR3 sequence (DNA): TGTGCCAGCTCACCACAAGCAGGCTTACGAAATGAGCAGTTCTTC. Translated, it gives CASSPQAGLRNEQFF.

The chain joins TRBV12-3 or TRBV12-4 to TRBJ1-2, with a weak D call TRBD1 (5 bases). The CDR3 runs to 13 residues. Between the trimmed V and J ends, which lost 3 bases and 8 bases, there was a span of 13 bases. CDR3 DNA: TGTGCCAGCAGTTTCGACGGTAGGGGAGGCTACACCTTC. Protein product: CASSFDGRGGYTF.

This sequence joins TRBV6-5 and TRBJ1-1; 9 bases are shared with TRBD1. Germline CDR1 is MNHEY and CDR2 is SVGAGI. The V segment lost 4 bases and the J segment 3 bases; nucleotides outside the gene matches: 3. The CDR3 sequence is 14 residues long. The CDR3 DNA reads TGTGCCAGCAGTTCAAACAGGGGGCACACTGAAGCTTTCTTT. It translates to CASSSNRGHTEAFF.

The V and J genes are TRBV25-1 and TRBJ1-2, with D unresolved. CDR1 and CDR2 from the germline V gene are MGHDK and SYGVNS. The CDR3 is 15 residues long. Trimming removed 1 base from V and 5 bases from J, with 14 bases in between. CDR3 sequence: CASSESLVSRYGYTF. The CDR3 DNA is TGTGCCAGCAGTGAATCGTTAGTGTCGCGGTATGGCTACACCTTC.

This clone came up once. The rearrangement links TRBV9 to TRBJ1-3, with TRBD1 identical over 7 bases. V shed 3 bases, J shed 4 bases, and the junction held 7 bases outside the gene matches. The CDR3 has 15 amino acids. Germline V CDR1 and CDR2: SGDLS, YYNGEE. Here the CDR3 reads CASSATGTAGNTIYF. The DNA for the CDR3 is TGTGCCAGCAGCGCAACCGGGACAGCGGGAAACACCATATATTTT.

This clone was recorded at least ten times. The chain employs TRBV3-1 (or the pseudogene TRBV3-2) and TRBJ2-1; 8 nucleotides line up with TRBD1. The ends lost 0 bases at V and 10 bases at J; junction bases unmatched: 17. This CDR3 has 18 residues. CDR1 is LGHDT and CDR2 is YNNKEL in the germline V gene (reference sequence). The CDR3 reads CASSQEGHRGTTLGEQFF. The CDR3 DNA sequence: TGTGCCAGCAGCCAAGAAGGCCACAGGGGGACCACCTTGGGCGAGCAGTTCTTC.

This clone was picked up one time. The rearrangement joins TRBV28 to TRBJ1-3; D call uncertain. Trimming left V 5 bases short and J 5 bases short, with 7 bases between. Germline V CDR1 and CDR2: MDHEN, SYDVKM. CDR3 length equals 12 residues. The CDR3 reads CASSTVRNTIYF. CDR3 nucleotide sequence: TGTGCCAGCAGTACAGTCAGAAACACCATATATTTT.

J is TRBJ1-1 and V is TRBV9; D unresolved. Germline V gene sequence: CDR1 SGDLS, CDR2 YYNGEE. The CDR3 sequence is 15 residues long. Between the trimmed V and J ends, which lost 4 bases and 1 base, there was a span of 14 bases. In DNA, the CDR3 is TGTGCCAGCAGCTCACGGGCGGGGTCGAACACTGAAGCTTTCTTT. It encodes CASSSRAGSNTEAFF.

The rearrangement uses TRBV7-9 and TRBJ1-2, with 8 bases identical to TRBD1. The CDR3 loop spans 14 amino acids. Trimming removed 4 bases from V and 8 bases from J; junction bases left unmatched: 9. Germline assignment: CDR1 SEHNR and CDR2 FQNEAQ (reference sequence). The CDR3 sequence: CASSSAGTGKGYTF. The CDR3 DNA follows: TGTGCCAGCAGCTCTGCGGGGACAGGAAAAGGCTACACCTTC.

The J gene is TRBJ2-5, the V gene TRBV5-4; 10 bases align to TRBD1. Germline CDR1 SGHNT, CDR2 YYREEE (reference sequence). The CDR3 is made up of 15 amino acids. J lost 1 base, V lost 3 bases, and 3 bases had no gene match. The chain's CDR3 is CASSSTGGAQETQYF. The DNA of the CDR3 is TGTGCCAGCAGCTCGACAGGGGGCGCCCAAGAGACCCAGTACTTC. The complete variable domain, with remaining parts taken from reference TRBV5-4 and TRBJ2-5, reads ETGVTQSPTHLIKTRGQQVTLRCSSQSGHNTVSWYQQALGQGPQFIFQYYREEENGRGNFPPRFSGLQFPNYSSELNVNALELDDSALYLCASSSTGGAQETQYFGPGTRLLVL.

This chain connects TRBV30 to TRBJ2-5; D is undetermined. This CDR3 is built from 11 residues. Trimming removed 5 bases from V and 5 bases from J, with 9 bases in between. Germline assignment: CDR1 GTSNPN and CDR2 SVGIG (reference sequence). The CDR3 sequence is CAWGRLETQYF. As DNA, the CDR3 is TGTGCCTGGGGGCGCCTCGAGACCCAGTACTTC.